This TCR beta chain comes out of a study of blood T cell repertoires in COVID-19. Study in general: Sample material is recorded as cDNA or gDNA derived from T cells, B-cell-depleted T cells, or PBMCs.

Across 20 to 25 US areas, participants ranged in age from about 18 to 100 years. Categorization into cohorts depended on clinical history that participants reported. Two negative PCRs, clearance, or symptom resolution characterized the recovered Cohort 3 donors. The assay was immunoSEQ multiplex PCR, and TCRdb's table has in-frame clones only and misses some. The data contain about 150,000 clones, roughly 80% of them singletons. The V gene end was trimmed by 4 bases and the J gene end by 8 bases; junction bases not matched to a gene: 5. Germline loops: CDR1 SGHTA, CDR2 FQGNSA. The CDR3 is 15 amino acids.

The sample was PBMCs or T cells enriched from blood (not recorded which). This sequence joins TRBV7-2 and TRBJ2-3; 14 bases agree with TRBD2. The clonotype originates from a woman between 50 and 59 years old who had recovered from COVID-19. The CDR3 DNA follows: TGTGCCAGCAGCTCGACTAGCGGGGGGGCTATTACGCAGTATTTT. Translated, it gives CASSSTSGGAITQYF. The full variable domain, rest sourced from reference TRBV7-2 and TRBJ2-3, is GAGVSQSPSNKVTEKGKDVELRCDPISGHTALYWYRQSLGQGLEFLIYFQGNSAPDKSGLPSDRFSAERTGGSVSTLTIQRTQQEDSAVYLCASSSTSGGAITQYFGPGTRLTVL.